This is a list of T cell receptor beta chains from one sample in a study of cytomegalovirus exposure and HLA in healthy donors. Assay: immunoSEQ multiplex PCR; the TCRdb copy retains only in-frame clones and omits some. Of about 98,000 clones in the sample, roughly 81% were seen once. Specimen: PBMCs. The receptors come from a man in his forties in good health and CMV-seronegative. Both conserved end residues are part of each CDR3. D genes are given only for firm matches. Clone size is stated in some rows and not others, as once, few, many or a class when expanded.

j_gene: TRBJ2-1
abundance: .
v_gene: TRBV2
d_gene: TRBD2
CDR3aa: CASRLLAGGPNEQFF
CDR3nt: TGTGCCAGCAGGCTTCTAGCGGGGGGGCCAAATGAGCAGTTCTTC

j_gene: TRBJ2-2
abundance: .
v_gene: TRBV7-2
d_gene: .
CDR3aa: CASSPGRYTGELFF
CDR3nt: TGTGCCAGCAGCCCAGGGAGGTACACCGGGGAGCTGTTTTTT

j_gene: TRBJ2-7
abundance: .
v_gene: TRBV28
d_gene: TRBD2
CDR3aa: CASSAGGPYEQYF
CDR3nt: TGTGCCAGCAGTGCGGGGGGGCCCTACGAGCAGTACTTC

j_gene: TRBJ2-5
abundance: .
v_gene: TRBV6-1
d_gene: .
CDR3aa: CASSVLRGGLLEETQYF
CDR3nt: TGTGCCAGCAGTGTTCTTAGGGGCGGCCTGTTGGAAGAGACCCAGTACTTC

j_gene: TRBJ1-2
abundance: few
v_gene: TRBV5-4
d_gene: TRBD1
CDR3aa: CASSLAGQGGGYTF
CDR3nt: TGTGCCAGCAGCTTGGCGGGACAGGGGGGCGGCTACACCTTC

j_gene: TRBJ2-5
abundance: .
v_gene: TRBV4-3
d_gene: TRBD2
CDR3aa: CASSQDMASGGEETQYF
CDR3nt: TGCGCCAGCAGCCAAGATATGGCTAGCGGGGGGGAAGAGACCCAGTACTTC

j_gene: TRBJ1-5
abundance: .
v_gene: TRBV2
d_gene: .
CDR3aa: CASMEGQPQHF
CDR3nt: TGTGCCAGCATGGAGGGACAGCCCCAGCATTTT

j_gene: TRBJ1-2
abundance: .
v_gene: TRBV7-9
d_gene: .
CDR3aa: CASSLAGLQGSGYTF
CDR3nt: TGTGCCAGCAGCTTAGCGGGTTTACAGGGATCTGGCTACACCTTC

j_gene: TRBJ1-1
abundance: .
v_gene: TRBV6-5
d_gene: .
CDR3aa: CASSEVDRNTEAFF
CDR3nt: TGTGCCAGCAGTGAAGTTGACAGAAACACTGAAGCTTTCTTT

j_gene: TRBJ1-5
abundance: .
v_gene: TRBV5-4
d_gene: TRBD1
CDR3aa: CASSLQGGNQPQHF
CDR3nt: TGTGCCAGCAGCTTACAGGGGGGCAATCAGCCCCAGCATTTT

j_gene: TRBJ2-7
abundance: .
v_gene: TRBV7-9
d_gene: TRBD1
CDR3aa: CSSSLAGQGAYEQYF
CDR3nt: TGTTCCAGCAGCTTAGCGGGACAGGGGGCCTACGAGCAGTACTTC

j_gene: TRBJ2-2
abundance: .
v_gene: TRBV11-1
d_gene: .
CDR3aa: CASSPSTGNTGELFF
CDR3nt: TGTGCCAGCAGCCCCTCAACGGGGAACACCGGGGAGCTGTTTTTT

j_gene: TRBJ1-1
abundance: .
v_gene: TRBV7-9
d_gene: .
CDR3aa: CASSQFGGSSVEAFF
CDR3nt: TGTGCCAGCAGCCAATTTGGAGGCAGTAGCGTTGAAGCTTTCTTT

j_gene: TRBJ1-2
abundance: .
v_gene: TRBV4-3
d_gene: .
CDR3aa: CASSFDRRGGYTF
CDR3nt: TGCGCCAGCAGCTTTGACAGGAGAGGAGGCTACACCTTC

j_gene: TRBJ1-3
abundance: .
v_gene: TRBV10-1
d_gene: .
CDR3aa: CGTGAGNTIYF
CDR3nt: TGCGGCACCGGGGCTGGAAACACCATATATTTT

j_gene: TRBJ1-1
abundance: .
v_gene: TRBV27
d_gene: .
CDR3aa: CASSLVGLNTEAFF
CDR3nt: TGTGCCAGCAGTTTGGTCGGTTTAAACACTGAAGCTTTCTTT

j_gene: TRBJ2-2
abundance: .
v_gene: TRBV6-6
d_gene: .
CDR3aa: CASSRRGTGELFF
CDR3nt: TGTGCCAGCAGCCGACGGGGCACCGGGGAGCTGTTTTTT

j_gene: TRBJ1-6
abundance: .
v_gene: TRBV21-1
d_gene: .
CDR3aa: CASSTTVRTGPESPLHF
CDR3nt: TGTGCCAGCAGCACGACGGTTAGGACAGGGCCGGAGTCACCCCTCCACTTT

j_gene: TRBJ2-3
abundance: .
v_gene: TRBV2
d_gene: .
CDR3aa: CAVPRSSTDTQYF
CDR3nt: TGTGCCGTCCCCCGGAGTAGCACAGATACGCAGTATTTT

j_gene: TRBJ2-7
abundance: few
v_gene: TRBV28
d_gene: .
CDR3aa: CASSSGNHEQYF
CDR3nt: TGTGCCAGCAGTTCAGGGAACCACGAGCAGTACTTC

j_gene: TRBJ2-7
abundance: .
v_gene: TRBV7-2
d_gene: .
CDR3aa: CASSRATGGYEQYF
CDR3nt: TGTGCCAGCAGCCGAGCCACAGGTGGCTACGAGCAGTACTTC

j_gene: TRBJ2-7
abundance: .
v_gene: TRBV28
d_gene: .
CDR3aa: CACGGHSYEQYF
CDR3nt: TGTGCCTGCGGGGGACACTCCTACGAGCAGTACTTC

j_gene: TRBJ1-1
abundance: .
v_gene: TRBV7-9
d_gene: .
CDR3aa: CASTVGGAEAFF
CDR3nt: TGTGCCAGCACCGTAGGGGGGGCTGAAGCTTTCTTT

j_gene: TRBJ1-4
abundance: .
v_gene: TRBV28
d_gene: .
CDR3aa: CASSLYRGWEEKLFF
CDR3nt: TGTGCCAGCAGTTTATACCGAGGGTGGGAAGAAAAACTGTTTTTT

j_gene: TRBJ1-2
abundance: .
v_gene: TRBV6-6
d_gene: .
CDR3aa: CASSSEAVYGYTF
CDR3nt: TGTGCCAGCAGCTCAGAGGCGGTTTATGGCTACACCTTC

j_gene: TRBJ1-2
abundance: .
v_gene: TRBV30
d_gene: .
CDR3aa: CAWSGDWGYTF
CDR3nt: TGTGCCTGGAGTGGGGACTGGGGCTACACCTTC

j_gene: TRBJ1-6
abundance: .
v_gene: TRBV10-3
d_gene: .
CDR3aa: CAISVGQGSSYNSPLHF
CDR3nt: TGTGCCATCAGCGTCGGGCAGGGGAGCTCCTATAATTCACCCCTCCACTTT

j_gene: TRBJ2-2
abundance: once
v_gene: TRBV6-1
d_gene: .
CDR3aa: CASSEGQYTGELFF
CDR3nt: TGTGCCAGCAGTGAAGGACAGTACACCGGGGAGCTGTTTTTT

j_gene: TRBJ2-1
abundance: few
v_gene: TRBV9
d_gene: TRBD1
CDR3aa: CASSVVTGGQAYNEQFF
CDR3nt: TGTGCCAGCAGCGTAGTTACAGGCGGACAGGCATACAATGAGCAGTTCTTC

j_gene: TRBJ2-2
abundance: .
v_gene: TRBV5-6
d_gene: .
CDR3aa: CASSLGGPPGELFF
CDR3nt: TGTGCCAGCAGCTTGGGAGGGCCGCCCGGGGAGCTGTTTTTT

j_gene: TRBJ1-1
abundance: few
v_gene: TRBV27
d_gene: TRBD1
CDR3aa: CASTVDRGETEAFF
CDR3nt: TGTGCCAGCACCGTCGACAGGGGGGAGACTGAAGCTTTCTTT

j_gene: TRBJ2-3
abundance: .
v_gene: TRBV5-1
d_gene: .
CDR3aa: CASRGGLSTDTQYF
CDR3nt: TGCGCCAGCAGGGGGGGACTTAGCACAGATACGCAGTATTTT

j_gene: TRBJ1-1
abundance: .
v_gene: TRBV7-3
d_gene: .
CDR3aa: CASSLQGTNTEAFF
CDR3nt: TGTGCCAGCAGCTTACAGGGTACGAACACTGAAGCTTTCTTT

j_gene: TRBJ1-2
abundance: .
v_gene: TRBV7-2
d_gene: .
CDR3aa: CASSLANQDYGYTF
CDR3nt: TGTGCCAGCAGCTTAGCGAATCAAGACTACGGCTACACCTTC

j_gene: TRBJ1-2
abundance: .
v_gene: TRBV27
d_gene: TRBD1
CDR3aa: CASSLRQGGGYTF
CDR3nt: TGTGCCAGCAGTTTGAGGCAGGGGGGTGGCTACACCTTC

j_gene: TRBJ2-2
abundance: once
v_gene: TRBV7-9
d_gene: TRBD1
CDR3aa: CASSSPGQGRNTGELFF
CDR3nt: TGTGCCAGCAGCTCACCGGGACAGGGCCGCAACACCGGGGAGCTGTTTTTT

j_gene: TRBJ2-2
abundance: once
v_gene: TRBV25-1
d_gene: TRBD1
CDR3aa: CASNSRTGNTGELFF
CDR3nt: TGTGCCAGCAACTCACGGACAGGGAACACCGGGGAGCTGTTTTTT

j_gene: TRBJ1-1
abundance: .
v_gene: TRBV11-2
d_gene: TRBD1
CDR3aa: CASSLRGQGLNTEAFF
CDR3nt: TGTGCCAGCAGCTTAAGGGGACAGGGACTGAACACTGAAGCTTTCTTT

j_gene: TRBJ1-4
abundance: few
v_gene: TRBV15
d_gene: TRBD1
CDR3aa: CATSKDTGANEKLFF
CDR3nt: TGTGCCACCAGCAAAGACACAGGGGCTAATGAAAAACTGTTTTTT

j_gene: TRBJ2-5
abundance: .
v_gene: TRBV14
d_gene: .
CDR3aa: CASSPGGFGKTQYF
CDR3nt: TGTGCCAGCAGCCCGGGGGGCTTTGGAAAGACCCAGTACTTC

j_gene: TRBJ1-1
abundance: .
v_gene: TRBV27
d_gene: .
CDR3aa: CASSLTPVGGDTEAFF
CDR3nt: TGTGCCAGCAGTTTAACCCCAGTAGGGGGGGACACTGAAGCTTTCTTT

j_gene: TRBJ1-5
abundance: .
v_gene: TRBV2
d_gene: .
CDR3aa: CASSGFAVNQPQHF
CDR3nt: TGTGCCAGCAGTGGCTTTGCGGTGAATCAGCCCCAGCATTTT

j_gene: TRBJ1-3
abundance: .
v_gene: TRBV30
d_gene: .
CDR3aa: CAWKRRGVSGNTIYF
CDR3nt: TGTGCCTGGAAGAGGCGCGGCGTCTCTGGAAACACCATATATTTT

j_gene: TRBJ1-2
abundance: .
v_gene: TRBV6-1
d_gene: TRBD1
CDR3aa: CASTTGGPSTGYTF
CDR3nt: TGTGCCAGCACTACAGGGGGCCCCTCTACTGGCTACACCTTC

j_gene: TRBJ2-5
abundance: .
v_gene: TRBV4-2
d_gene: TRBD2
CDR3aa: CASSQVFASGAEETQYF
CDR3nt: TGTGCCAGCAGCCAAGTGTTTGCTAGCGGGGCCGAAGAGACCCAGTACTTC

j_gene: TRBJ2-3
abundance: few
v_gene: TRBV11-3
d_gene: TRBD2
CDR3aa: CASSLVASGAQDTQYF
CDR3nt: TGTGCCAGCAGCTTAGTGGCTAGCGGGGCCCAAGATACGCAGTATTTT

j_gene: TRBJ1-6
abundance: few
v_gene: TRBV19
d_gene: TRBD1
CDR3aa: CASSTGTGNSPLHF
CDR3nt: TGTGCCAGTAGTACCGGGACAGGAAATTCACCCCTCCACTTT

j_gene: TRBJ1-2
abundance: .
v_gene: TRBV7-8
d_gene: .
CDR3aa: CASSLGVRNYGYTF
CDR3nt: TGTGCCAGCAGCTTAGGAGTGCGCAACTATGGCTACACCTTC

j_gene: TRBJ2-1
abundance: .
v_gene: TRBV28
d_gene: .
CDR3aa: CASSPRPSVEQFF
CDR3nt: TGTGCCAGCAGCCCTCGCCCTAGCGTTGAGCAGTTCTTC

j_gene: TRBJ2-7
abundance: .
v_gene: TRBV11-2
d_gene: TRBD2
CDR3aa: CASSFPLWSGVSYEQYF
CDR3nt: TGTGCCAGCAGCTTCCCCCTTTGGAGCGGGGTATCCTACGAGCAGTACTTC

j_gene: TRBJ2-5
abundance: once
v_gene: TRBV6-1
d_gene: TRBD1
CDR3aa: CASSEVTGVQETQYF
CDR3nt: TGTGCCAGCAGTGAAGTCACAGGGGTTCAAGAGACCCAGTACTTC

j_gene: TRBJ1-6
abundance: .
v_gene: TRBV27
d_gene: TRBD1
CDR3aa: CASSLAGTGGSPLHF
CDR3nt: TGTGCCAGCAGTCTCGCCGGGACAGGGGGTTCACCCCTCCACTTT